Listed below are T cell receptor beta chains from one sample, sequenced in a study of blood T cells in healthy people across ages. TCRdb re-called the 5' RACE reads through MiXCR, storing one row per CDR3 protein. This sample yields about 1,800,000 distinct CDR3 sequences, of which 25% to 30% are seen a single time; 7% to 9% belongs to the top ten. Input material: blood. The receptors were sampled from a woman aged 25 to 45 in good health. Each CDR3 is given with its conserved first and last residue. A D gene is named only where the DNA matches it firmly. Clone size is shown for a subset of rows, as once, few, many or a class of expanded clone.

>TRBJ2-1|TRBV4-1|NA|NA
TGCGCCAGAAGCCAACCCGGTAGGAGCTCCTACAATGAGCAGTTCTTC
CARSQPGRSSYNEQFF
>TRBJ1-6|TRBV7-9|NA|NA
TGTGCCAGCAGAGACCAAGGGTCCTATAATTCACCCCTCCACTTT
CASRDQGSYNSPLHF
>TRBJ2-1|TRBV24-1|NA|NA
TGTGCCACCAGTGGGGGCCCTTTATCCTACAATGAGCAGTTCTTC
CATSGGPLSYNEQFF
>TRBJ2-7|TRBV7-9|TRBD2|many
TGTGCCAGCAGCCCAAGGACTAGCGGGAGCGAGCAGTACTTC
CASSPRTSGSEQYF
>TRBJ2-7|TRBV9|NA|NA
TGTGCCAGCAGCCGGGGAAGATGGAGCTACGAGCAGTACTTC
CASSRGRWSYEQYF
>TRBJ2-1|TRBV18|TRBD2|NA
TGTGCCAGCTCACCACAGAGAGCGGGAGTTAGGGGTGAGCAGTTCTTC
CASSPQRAGVRGEQFF
>TRBJ2-7|TRBV6-5|TRBD2|many
TGTGCCAGCAGTTTTGGGACTAGCGGGAAGTACGAGCAGTACTTC
CASSFGTSGKYEQYF
>TRBJ1-4|TRBV6-5|NA|NA
TGTGCCAGCAGTTACCAGGACGGGACTAGAGGAAAACTGTTTTTT
CASSYQDGTRGKLFF
>TRBJ1-4|TRBV6-6|NA|few
TGTGCCAGCACCAGACAAACTAATGAAAAACTGTTTTTT
CASTRQTNEKLFF
>TRBJ2-7|TRBV7-6|TRBD2|NA
TGTGCCAGCAGTTCCGGGACTAGCAAGCAGTACTTC
CASSSGTSKQYF
>TRBJ2-2|TRBV18|NA|NA
TGTGCCAGCTCACTGGGGGAGAGGGACACCGGGGAGCTGTTTTTT
CASSLGERDTGELFF
>TRBJ2-7|TRBV29-1|NA|many
TGCAGCGTTGAGGGCGGCGCAAAAGAGGGAGCCTACGAGCAGTACTTC
CSVEGGAKEGAYEQYF
>TRBJ1-1|TRBV5-6|NA|NA
TGTGCCAGCAGCGCCGGGGGACCCGAAGCTTTCTTT
CASSAGGPEAFF
>TRBJ2-7|TRBV19|NA|few
TGTGCCAGTAGTACCTTCGAGGAATGGGGCGAGCAGTACTTC
CASSTFEEWGEQYF
>TRBJ2-1|TRBV5-1|TRBD2|once
TGCGCCAGCAGCTTGGGAGCGGGGGGGCAAAGTGAGCAGTTCTTC
CASSLGAGGQSEQFF
>TRBJ2-1|TRBV9|TRBD2|NA
TGTGCCAGCAGCGTCTCCAGCGGGGTTTCCTACAATGAGCAGTTCTTC
CASSVSSGVSYNEQFF
>TRBJ2-3|TRBV27|TRBD1|NA
TGTGCCAGCAGTTTTAGGGTCTTGGCAGGGGGCATCGCAGATACGCAGTATTTT
CASSFRVLAGGIADTQYF
>TRBJ1-2|TRBV10-3|NA|many
TGTGCCATCAGTGAGTCTAAGCAGACAGACATCTATGGCTACACCTTC
CAISESKQTDIYGYTF
>TRBJ2-7|TRBV5-1|NA|many
TGCGCCAGCAGCTTAAATATGGGGGATCCCTCCTACGAGCAGTACTTC
CASSLNMGDPSYEQYF
>TRBJ1-2|TRBV12-3/TRBV12-4|NA|NA
TGTGCCAGCAGTTGTGGTCGGGACATCTGTGGCTACACCTTC
CASSCGRDICGYTF
>TRBJ1-6|TRBV4-1|NA|NA
TGCGCCAGCAGCCCGCTAACGGATTCACCCCTCCACTTT
CASSPLTDSPLHF
>TRBJ2-1|TRBV14|NA|NA
TGTGCCAGCGCCTCATTAGGTTACAATGAGCAGTTCTTC
CASASLGYNEQFF
>TRBJ1-3|TRBV4-3|NA|NA
TGCGCCAGCAGCCAGCGGACAGCCTCTGGAAACACCATATATTTT
CASSQRTASGNTIYF
>TRBJ1-6|TRBV6-1|TRBD1|NA
TGTGCCAGCAGGGAAGCCGGGACAGGGGACAATTCACCCCTCCACTTT
CASREAGTGDNSPLHF
>TRBJ1-2|TRBV18|NA|NA
TGTGCCAGCTCACCACAATTTCTGGGCCAAAACTATGGCTACACCTTC
CASSPQFLGQNYGYTF
>TRBJ2-5|TRBV4-3|TRBD2|NA
TGCGCCAGCAGCCAAGTCCCGACTAGCGGGAGGCCGGGGGAGACCCAGTACTTC
CASSQVPTSGRPGETQYF
>TRBJ1-2|TRBV27|TRBD1|many
TGTGCCAGCAGGGCGACAGGGGCCGGCTACACCTTC
CASRATGAGYTF
>TRBJ1-2|TRBV5-1|NA|few
TGCGCCAGCAGCTTGACGGCCTCGGAGGGCTACACCTTC
CASSLTASEGYTF
>TRBJ2-3|TRBV5-1|TRBD2|NA
TGCGCCAGCAGCCGTACCGGGGGGAGTGGGTCAGATACGCAGTATTTT
CASSRTGGSGSDTQYF
>TRBJ1-4|TRBV29-1|TRBD1|NA
TGCAGCGTCGCCGGGACAGGGGCTGAAAAACTGTTTTTT
CSVAGTGAEKLFF
>TRBJ1-5|TRBV9|TRBD1|NA
TGTGCCAGCAGCGTGGAAGACAGGGCAGGGCAGCCCCAGCATTTT
CASSVEDRAGQPQHF
>TRBJ2-4|TRBV7-9|NA|few
TGTGCCAGCAGCTCCCCGGGGATGGGGTCAAAAAACATTCAGTACTTC
CASSSPGMGSKNIQYF
>TRBJ2-7|TRBV5-1|NA|many
TGCGCCAGCAGCTTGGCGACAGCCCCCTACGAGCAGTACTTC
CASSLATAPYEQYF
>TRBJ1-6|TRBV30|NA|many
TGTGCCTGGAGTGTAAACAGGGTTAATTCACCCCTCCACTTT
CAWSVNRVNSPLHF
>TRBJ2-3|TRBV25-1|NA|many
TGTGCCAGCAGTGAAGGAGCTAGCACAGATACGCAGTATTTT
CASSEGASTDTQYF
>TRBJ2-7|TRBV5-1|NA|NA
TGCGCCAGCAGCTTCGGGGACCGCGAGCAGTACTTC
CASSFGDREQYF
>TRBJ1-2|TRBV10-3|TRBD1|few
TGTGCCATCAGCGGGGGACAGGGGGTAGGAAACTATGGCTACACCTTC
CAISGGQGVGNYGYTF
>TRBJ2-3|TRBV6-5|NA|NA
TGTGCCAGCAGGGGAAAGAGGGACGGAGATACGCAGTATTTT
CASRGKRDGDTQYF